A selection of T cell receptor beta chains follows, all from one sample in a study of PD-1 blockade in classical Hodgkin lymphoma. TCRdb keeps only in-frame clones here, not all; method: immunoSEQ multiplex PCR. The sample lists 50,000 to 75,000 clones, about 91% seen once, with about an eighth in the top ten. Specimen: peripheral blood mononuclear cells (PBMCs), collected at baseline. The source is a human donor with classical Hodgkin lymphoma. Each CDR3 is given without its conserved first and last residue.

V gene: TRBV5-1
J gene: TRBJ2-2
CDR3 protein: ASKPRVTTGQIGELF

V gene: TRBV4-2
J gene: TRBJ2-1
CDR3 protein: ASSQATTSGGLYNEQF

V gene: TRBV6-5
J gene: TRBJ2-7
CDR3 protein: ASSDSLTYEQY

V gene: TRBV4-3
J gene: TRBJ2-7
CDR3 protein: ASSAGTSSYEQY

V gene: TRBV20-1
J gene: TRBJ2-5
CDR3 protein: SARGGETQY

V gene: TRBV7-3
J gene: TRBJ2-7
CDR3 protein: ASSPTGPHEQY

V gene: TRBV11-3
J gene: TRBJ1-2
CDR3 protein: ASSFGQGGGYT

V gene: TRBV19
J gene: TRBJ1-5
CDR3 protein: ASSIATGGLQPQH

V gene: TRBV13
J gene: TRBJ1-3
CDR3 protein: ASREYGTSANTIY

V gene: TRBV7-2
J gene: TRBJ2-7
CDR3 protein: ASSLLGGRGSYEQY

V gene: TRBV7-9
J gene: TRBJ1-1
CDR3 protein: ASSLRAMNTEAF

V gene: TRBV28
J gene: TRBJ2-7
CDR3 protein: ASSPLQGGYEQY

V gene: TRBV7-3
J gene: TRBJ2-7
CDR3 protein: ASSQRLEGEQY

V gene: TRBV4-3
J gene: TRBJ2-5
CDR3 protein: ASSLGLAGITETQY

V gene: TRBV5-6
J gene: TRBJ2-7
CDR3 protein: ASSVGGQGVDEQY

V gene: TRBV2
J gene: TRBJ2-1
CDR3 protein: ASSENQGAGGNNEQF

V gene: TRBV18
J gene: TRBJ2-7
CDR3 protein: ASSPSYRTYEQY

V gene: TRBV30
J gene: TRBJ1-2
CDR3 protein: AWSFVDYGYT

V gene: TRBV12-5
J gene: TRBJ1-1
CDR3 protein: ASGSTGATEAF

V gene: TRBV6-6
J gene: TRBJ1-5
CDR3 protein: ASSYGQGSQPQH

V gene: TRBV7-9
J gene: TRBJ1-1
CDR3 protein: ASSLAPGQLPEAF

V gene: TRBV5-4
J gene: TRBJ1-2
CDR3 protein: ASSPGDRNYGYT

V gene: TRBV27
J gene: TRBJ2-3
CDR3 protein: ASRQPTSGGYTDTQY

V gene: TRBV7-8
J gene: TRBJ1-4
CDR3 protein: ASSRWRGDEKLF

V gene: TRBV10-3
J gene: TRBJ2-3
CDR3 protein: AISVKIPNRPGADTQY

V gene: TRBV14
J gene: TRBJ2-1
CDR3 protein: ASSSRYGDRVFNEQF

V gene: TRBV5-1
J gene: TRBJ2-7
CDR3 protein: ASSLLGRAAYEQY

V gene: TRBV5-5
J gene: TRBJ2-1
CDR3 protein: ASSLAWGHGLNEQF

V gene: TRBV9
J gene: TRBJ1-2
CDR3 protein: ASSVGYGYT

V gene: TRBV2
J gene: TRBJ2-5
CDR3 protein: ASKLAGGTQETQY

V gene: TRBV11-2
J gene: TRBJ1-1
CDR3 protein: ASISTGGRTEAF

V gene: TRBV21-1
J gene: TRBJ1-2
CDR3 protein: ASSKTASGGNGYT

V gene: TRBV27
J gene: TRBJ2-7
CDR3 protein: ASSLSASGLYEQY

V gene: TRBV5-4
J gene: TRBJ1-4
CDR3 protein: ASSFDPWTSNEKLF

V gene: TRBV7-9
J gene: TRBJ1-4
CDR3 protein: ASAGEKLF

V gene: TRBV5-5
J gene: TRBJ1-2
CDR3 protein: ASEGVGYT

V gene: TRBV27
J gene: TRBJ1-5
CDR3 protein: ASSFQGQSNQPQH

V gene: TRBV6-5
J gene: TRBJ2-2
CDR3 protein: ASSYTGAGTGELF

V gene: TRBV5-4
J gene: TRBJ2-3
CDR3 protein: ASQVGDRVADTQY

V gene: TRBV7-2
J gene: TRBJ2-3
CDR3 protein: ASSRTGVDTDTQY

V gene: TRBV13
J gene: TRBJ1-3
CDR3 protein: ASSFFTLSGNTIY

V gene: TRBV7-2
J gene: TRBJ2-3
CDR3 protein: ASSLRDRGRVADTQY

V gene: TRBV7-9
J gene: TRBJ2-7
CDR3 protein: ATIQGDGYEQY

V gene: TRBV6-5
J gene: TRBJ1-2
CDR3 protein: ASSNHGNRYGYT

V gene: TRBV19
J gene: TRBJ1-6
CDR3 protein: ASREGPGANSPLH

V gene: TRBV9
J gene: TRBJ2-1
CDR3 protein: ASQGYNEQF

V gene: TRBV30
J gene: TRBJ1-5
CDR3 protein: ASSRNDNQPQH

V gene: TRBV27
J gene: TRBJ2-7
CDR3 protein: ASSLELGTDFYEQY

V gene: TRBV11-2
J gene: TRBJ2-3
CDR3 protein: ASSLARQRNTDTQY

V gene: TRBV5-1
J gene: TRBJ2-1
CDR3 protein: ASSLAGGGYNEQF

V gene: TRBV7-8
J gene: TRBJ2-7
CDR3 protein: ASSGGTGEEQY

V gene: TRBV6-5
J gene: TRBJ1-5
CDR3 protein: ASSLTGDDNQPQH

V gene: TRBV19
J gene: TRBJ1-2
CDR3 protein: ASRSGGYT

V gene: TRBV4-1
J gene: TRBJ2-7
CDR3 protein: ASSQERDRVSYEQY

V gene: TRBV27
J gene: TRBJ1-1
CDR3 protein: ASSEQGKNTEAF

V gene: TRBV28
J gene: TRBJ2-1
CDR3 protein: ASARSLPVRVEQF

V gene: TRBV6-6
J gene: TRBJ1-5
CDR3 protein: ASSYPDRIGPQH

V gene: TRBV9
J gene: TRBJ2-1
CDR3 protein: ASSAFSGVITNEQF

V gene: TRBV25-1
J gene: TRBJ2-7
CDR3 protein: ASSFTPYEQY